One and the same sample provided the 13 T cell receptor beta chains below, sequenced in a study of regulatory T cells in long-lasting Graves disease. The time point denotes: persistent/refractory GD, antithyroid drugs over 5 years with positive TRAb. Scientists built the TCR library using RNA that was extracted from PBMCs. Arm-PCR with iRepertoire HTBI primers amplified the CDR3 regions for these TCR beta libraries. MiXCR, applied by TCRdb to the multiplex PCR reads, yields one record per CDR3 protein. Counted here are hundreds of thousands of distinct CDR3 sequences, around 20% occurring once; the ten biggest clones make up about 8.3%. The sample in question was peripheral blood mononuclear cells (PBMCs), obtained when the disease was refractory, from a patient treated with antithyroid drugs. The origin of the receptors is a female donor with Graves disease.

The sample holds many counts of this clonotype. The chain uses TRBV28 and TRBJ2-7, with TRBD1 matching 7 bases. Germline trimming cut 2 bases from V and 6 bases from J; bases unmatched to any gene: 4. Germline V CDR1 and CDR2: MDHEN, SYDVKM. The CDR3 consists of 13 residues. The CDR3 loop is CASSLGTAIEQYF. CDR3 nucleotides: TGTGCCAGCAGTTTAGGGACAGCCATCGAGCAGTACTTC.

The chain recombines TRBV28 with TRBJ2-7; D call uncertain. This CDR3 is built from 13 residues. V was trimmed by 6 bases and J by 3 bases, leaving 12 bases between them. CDR1 and CDR2 from the germline V gene are MDHEN and SYDVKM. The CDR3 nucleotides read TGTGCCAGCAGGGACCCAAGAAGCTACGAGCAGTACTTC. It specifies CASRDPRSYEQYF. Based on the CDR3 plus reference TRBV28 and TRBJ2-7, the full variable domain is DVKVTQSSRYLVKRTGEKVFLECVQDMDHENMFWYRQDPGLGLRLIYFSYDVKMKEKGDIPEGYSVSREKKERFSLILESASTNQTSMYLCASRDPRSYEQYFGPGTRLTVT.

The genes are TRBV6-1 and TRBJ1-5; possible D gene TRBD1, 6 bases. The CDR3 runs 17 residues. Germline assignment: CDR1 MNHNS and CDR2 SASEGT. Trimming left V 6 bases short and J 5 bases short, with 23 bases between. The CDR3 loop is CASSRGLGQNYHQPQHF. The CDR3 bases are TGTGCCAGCAGCAGGGGCCTCGGGCAGAATTATCATCAGCCCCAGCATTTT.

This clonotype was found many times. The chain uses TRBV6-1 and TRBJ1-2; D is unclear. The germline V gene encodes CDR1 MNHNS and CDR2 SASEGT. V lost 7 bases and J lost 3, with 21 bases in between. There are 16 residues in the CDR3. The DNA for the CDR3 is TGTGCCAGCATAGGATTTGGGAGCCAGCTAGACTATGGCTACACCTTC. It yields the protein CASIGFGSQLDYGYTF.

The rearrangement uses TRBV30 and TRBJ2-7, with 7 bases fitting TRBD1. V was clipped by 0 bases and J by 2 bases; unmatched bases: 4. CDR1 and CDR2 from the germline V gene are GTSNPN and SVGIG (reference sequence). The CDR3 runs to 14 residues. In DNA, the CDR3 is TGTGCCTGGAGTGTTACTGGACAGGCCTACGAGCAGTACTTC. Amino acid sequence: CAWSVTGQAYEQYF.

This clonotype appeared a few times. The CDR3 DNA reads TGTGCCAGCAGTTACGACCGGGCGTGGACCCAGTACTTC. As protein: CASSYDRAWTQYF. This chain joins TRBV6-2 or TRBV6-3 and TRBJ2-5; no firm D call. This CDR3 region has 13 residues. Trimming removed 2 bases from V and 7 bases from J, with 11 bases in between. Germline values: CDR1 MNHEY, CDR2 SVGEGT.

This clonotype was counted a few times. This sequence joins TRBV29-1 and TRBJ2-2; tentative D call: TRBD1 (7 bases). Trimming pared 2 bases from V and 3 bases from J, leaving 16 bases between. CDR3 length: 16 residues. CDR1 SQVTM and CDR2 ANQGSEA come from the germline V gene. The CDR3 DNA reads as TGCAGCGTTGAATTTGTGGCAGGGGGGTACACCGGGGAGCTGTTTTTT. Residues: CSVEFVAGGYTGELFF.

This clonotype was seen repeatedly, ten times or more. The V gene is TRBV7-2, the J gene TRBJ2-5; 8 nucleotides line up with TRBD1. V lost 1 base and J lost 5; bases outside the gene matches: 9. The CDR3 is 16 amino acids. The germline gives CDR1 SGHTA, CDR2 FQGNSA. This CDR3 reads CASSLVGRGLAETQYF. The CDR3, as DNA: TGTGCCAGCAGCTTAGTTGGCAGGGGGCTCGCGGAGACCCAGTACTTC.

This clonotype was counted at least ten times. The rearrangement links TRBV12-3 or TRBV12-4 to TRBJ1-2; no definite D call. Trimming cost V 6 bases and J 3 bases, with 17 bases left between them. The CDR3 totals 15 residues. DNA of the CDR3: TGTGCCAGCAGGGGCCCTGGTTCTAGGGACTATGGCTACACCTTC. Amino acid sequence: CASRGPGSRDYGYTF.

This clonotype was detected many times. V is TRBV6-1 and J is TRBJ1-2, with a tentative D call TRBD1 (6 bases). The CDR3 has 13 residues. Germline-derived CDR1 and CDR2 are MNHNS and SASEGT. Trimming took 8 bases from V and 8 from J, leaving 18 bases between them. CDR3 nucleotides: TGTGCCAGCCAATCACAGGGCCGTTACGGCTACACCTTC. Its translation is CASQSQGRYGYTF.

The chain recombines TRBV5-1 with TRBJ2-7; 9 bases align to TRBD1. CDR1 is SGHRS and CDR2 is YFSETQ in the germline V gene. V lost 3 bases to trimming and J lost 3 bases; unmatched junction nucleotides: 4. The CDR3 is 14 amino acids. In DNA, the CDR3 is TGCGCCAGCAGCTGGGGACAGGGTGACTACGAGCAGTACTTC. Translation: CASSWGQGDYEQYF.

The chain links TRBV5-5 to TRBJ1-2; D not certain. This CDR3 is built from 12 residues. Germline-derived CDR1 and CDR2 are SGHKS and YYEKEE (reference sequence). V was shortened by 4 bases and J by 4 bases, with 8 bases between the two germline ends. The CDR3 region is CASSDLSYGYTF. CDR3 sequence (DNA): TGTGCCAGCAGCGACCTCTCCTATGGCTACACCTTC.

This clonotype was counted many times. V and J are TRBV28 and TRBJ2-5, with D possibly TRBD2 on 6 matching bases. V lost 7 bases and J 3 bases, leaving 12 bases between the germline ends. The CDR3 has 13 residues. In germline, CDR1 is MDHEN, CDR2 SYDVKM. The CDR3 protein is CASTEGGKETQYF. The CDR3, as DNA: TGTGCCAGCACCGAGGGCGGGAAAGAGACCCAGTACTTC.